This section outlines one TCR beta chain sequence together with its context. The antigen is not known. TCRdb keeps only in-frame clones here, not all; method: immunoSEQ multiplex PCR. The sample records about 180,000 clones, about 87% being singletons. This sample was included in a study of cytomegalovirus exposure and HLA in healthy donors. Findings and caveats of the study: The authors enumerated some 160 TCR beta chains as linked to cytomegalovirus.

Germline CDR1 reads MNHEY; CDR2 reads SMNVEV (reference sequence). The CDR3 has 15 amino acids. Germline trimming cut 0 bases from V and 3 bases from J; bases unmatched to any gene: 4. The origin of this receptor is a woman under 40 in good health and CMV-seronegative. Sequences were obtained from PBMCs. The chain carries TRBV27 and TRBJ1-2, with 7 bases fitting TRBD1. Here the CDR3 DNA reads TGTGCCAGCAGTTTATCGGAGACAGGGCACTATGGCTACACCTTC. It translates to CASSLSETGHYGYTF.